One and the same sample provided the 14 T cell receptor beta chains below, sequenced in a study of shared clonotypes between healthy human individuals. TCRdb's table, derived via immunoSEQ multiplex PCR, lists solely in-frame clones and lacks some. The data hold nearly 1 million clones, with approximately 80% observed a single time. Sequenced input: memory CD4+ T cells sorted from blood. Subset in this sample: CD45RA-negative fraction. The source of these receptors is a young man in good health.

This clone was seen ten or more times. This rearrangement joins TRBV15 to TRBJ2-2, with 7 bases fitting TRBD2. The CDR3 is 16 amino acids. V lost 1 base and J lost 1; bases outside the gene matches: 3. The V gene's germline CDR1 is LNHNV and CDR2 YYDKDF (reference sequence). Here the CDR3 reads CATSRVLALNTGELFF. The CDR3 nucleotides are TGTGCCACCAGCAGAGTACTAGCGTTGAACACCGGGGAGCTGTTTTTT. The whole variable domain, filled in from reference TRBV15 and TRBJ2-2, reads DAMVIQNPRYQVTQFGKPVTLSCSQTLNHNVMYWYQQKSSQAPKLLFHYYDKDFNNEADTPDNFQSRRPNTSFCFLDIRSPGLGDTAMYLCATSRVLALNTGELFFGEGSRLTVL.

With respect to this clone: This may be a read error, as it is one base from a much larger clone. The chain uses TRBV7-9 and TRBJ1-2; TRBD1 might be the D (5 bases). The ends were cut back, 5 bases at V and 5 bases at J, with 12 bases in the middle. This CDR3 contains 13 residues. The germline V gene has CDR1 SEHNR and CDR2 FQNEAQ (reference sequence). The CDR3 here is CASSRGTAYGYTF. The CDR3 DNA reads as TGTGCCAGCAGCCGAGGGACGGCTTATGGCTACACCTTC. Using reference TRBV7-9 and TRBJ1-2 for the parts outside the CDR3, the full variable domain is DTGVSQNPRHKITKRGQNVTFRCDPISEHNRLYWYRQTLGQGPEFLTYFQNEAQLEKSRLLSDRFSAERPKGSFSTLEIQRTEQGDSAMYLCASSRGTAYGYTFGSGTRLTVV.

The V and J genes are TRBV6-5 and TRBJ2-5, with D maybe TRBD2 (6 bases). CDR1 MNHEY and CDR2 SVGAGI come from the germline V gene. Trimming stripped 6 bases from V and 3 bases from J, with 11 bases between. CDR3 length: 13 residues. The CDR3 DNA is TGTGCCAGCAGCTTTGGACTAAAAGAGACCCAGTACTTC. Its protein product is CASSFGLKETQYF.

The V gene is TRBV5-1, the J gene TRBJ2-3; D is tentatively TRBD1 or TRBD2 (5 bases each). The CDR3 runs 13 residues. V was clipped by 4 bases and J by 4 bases, with 10 bases between them. Germline lookup yields CDR1 SGHRS and CDR2 YFSETQ. CDR3 nucleotide sequence: TGCGCCAGCAGCGAGGGGAACCCAGATACGCAGTATTTT. Amino acid sequence: CASSEGNPDTQYF.

Concerning this clone: Within the sample, other DNA sequences also encode this same CDR3. Written as DNA, the CDR3 is TGTGCCAGCAGTGATCCGAATTCACCCCTCCACTTT. Protein: CASSDPNSPLHF. The chain is built from TRBV25-1 and TRBJ1-6; D is ambiguous. Looked up from germline, CDR1 is MGHDK and CDR2 is SYGVNS. V was shortened by 3 bases and J by 7 bases, with 4 bases between the two germline ends. There are 12 residues in the CDR3. The entire variable domain, with the rest obtained from reference TRBV25-1 and TRBJ1-6, is as follows: EADIYQTPRYLVIGTGKKITLECSQTMGHDKMYWYQQDPGMELHLIHYSYGVNSTEKGDLSSESTVSRIRTEHFPLTLESARPSHTSQYLCASSDPNSPLHFGNGTRLTVT.

The chain joins TRBV19 to TRBJ1-2, with TRBD1 identical over 11 bases. This CDR3 is 16 amino acids long. Germline CDR1 LNHDA, CDR2 SQIVND (reference sequence). Unmatched junction bases numbered 13, after V lost 3 bases and J lost 10 bases. The CDR3 DNA reads as TGTGCCAGTAGTATTCTGGGTGGACAGGGGGCGCCAGCCTACACCTTC. Translation: CASSILGGQGAPAYTF.

The chain uses TRBV7-6 and TRBJ2-3; D call uncertain. CDR3 size: 14 residues. V dropped 6 bases and J dropped 7 bases, with 17 bases sitting between them. The germline V gene has CDR1 SGHVS and CDR2 FNYEAQ. The CDR3 DNA reads as TGTGCCAGCAGTCGGACGGAGCAGTCGAATACGCAGTATTTT. It yields the protein CASSRTEQSNTQYF.

The CDR3 DNA reads as TGTGCCAGCACCGGAACCCTCTATGGCTACACCTTC. Encoded protein: CASTGTLYGYTF. The chain joins TRBV6-1 to TRBJ1-2, with D unclear. V shed 7 bases and J shed 4 bases, with 10 bases lying between them. Germline loops: CDR1 MNHNS, CDR2 SASEGT. This CDR3 has 12 residues.

The CDR3 DNA reads as TGCGCCAGCAGTCAATCTAATCGTCCAGGGAAGAATTCACCCCTCCACTTT. Protein product: CASSQSNRPGKNSPLHF. The J gene is TRBJ1-6, the V gene TRBV23-1; D is possibly TRBD1 (5 bases). TRBV23-1 is given ORF status, its function remaining uncertain. V was cut by 0 bases and J by 7 bases, with 16 bases left in between. The CDR3 loop spans 17 amino acids.

This clone was found once. The CDR3 DNA reads as TGCGCCAGCAGCCAAGAGGCGTCCATCTACAATGAGCAGTTCTTC. It specifies CASSQEASIYNEQFF. V and J are TRBV4-1 and TRBJ2-1; D remains unclear. V lost 0 bases and J 3 bases, leaving 9 bases between the germline ends. Germline V lookup: CDR1 MGHRA, CDR2 YSYEKL. There are 15 residues in the CDR3.

This chain uses TRBV6-1 with TRBJ2-7; 8 nucleotides align to TRBD1. There are 13 residues in the CDR3. With V trimmed by 11 bases and J by 4 bases, 10 bases remained unmatched. The germline V gene encodes CDR1 MNHNS and CDR2 SASEGT. The CDR3 here is CAVESGGWYEQYF. CDR3 nucleotide sequence: TGTGCCGTCGAGTCAGGGGGCTGGTACGAGCAGTACTTC.

The V gene is TRBV6-5, the J gene TRBJ2-3; weak D call: TRBD2 (6 bases). CDR3 length: 14 amino acids. From germline, CDR1 is MNHEY and CDR2 SVGAGI. The V end lost 10 bases, the J end lost 5 bases, and 19 bases lay between the germline ends. The chain's CDR3 is CAIGGTRPGDTQYF. Written as DNA, the CDR3 is TGTGCCATCGGCGGGACCCGCCCCGGAGATACGCAGTATTTT.

V is TRBV5-8 and J is TRBJ2-3; 9 bases are a match to TRBD2. The CDR3 runs 15 residues. The trim removed 1 base at V and 4 bases at J, leaving 4 bases unmatched. The germline V gene has CDR1 SGHTS and CDR2 YDEGEE. CDR3 nucleotides: TGTGCCAGCAGCTTGAACGGACTAGCGTCAGATACGCAGTATTTT. Translated, it gives CASSLNGLASDTQYF.

This clone was recorded only once. The chain joins TRBV6-1 to TRBJ2-7, with D unclear. The CDR3 covers 13 residues. Germline V gene data show CDR1 as MNHNS and CDR2 as SASEGT. The V end was cut by 7 bases, the J end by 6 bases, with 16 bases between. The CDR3 DNA is TGTGCCAGCAAGTTAGTATCTGTTGGCGAGCAGTACTTC. Its translation is CASKLVSVGEQYF.